The rows below give T cell receptor beta chains drawn from one sample of a study of cytomegalovirus exposure and HLA in healthy donors. TCRdb's table, derived via immunoSEQ multiplex PCR, lists solely in-frame clones and lacks some. The sample consists of approximately 150,000 clones, approximately 84% of them appearing once. Sequenced sample: PBMCs. Source of these receptors: a woman in her sixties in good health and CMV-seropositive. Each CDR3 is given with its conserved first and last residue. A D gene is named only where the DNA matches it firmly. Where a row states a size, it is once, few, many or the class of an expanded clone; other rows omit it.

J | D | length | V | size | CDR3 | DNA
TRBJ2-7 | TRBD1 | 15 | TRBV28 | NA | CASSPTGTGTYEQYF | TGTGCCAGCAGTCCAACCGGGACAGGGACCTACGAGCAGTACTTC
TRBJ2-3 | TRBD2 | 13 | TRBV25-1 | NA | CASSRLAGDTQYF | TGTGCCAGCAGTAGGCTAGCGGGAGATACGCAGTATTTT
TRBJ1-1 | NA | 13 | TRBV19 | NA | CASSIYGNTEAFF | TGTGCCAGTAGTATCTATGGGAACACTGAAGCTTTCTTT
TRBJ2-1 | TRBD2 | 17 | TRBV27 | NA | CASSPRASGSVRNEQFF | TGTGCCAGCAGTCCGCGAGCTAGCGGGAGTGTACGGAATGAGCAGTTCTTC
TRBJ2-1 | TRBD2 | 16 | TRBV5-1 | NA | CASSMIAGLSYNEQFF | TGCGCCAGCAGTATGATAGCGGGTCTCTCCTACAATGAGCAGTTCTTC
TRBJ2-1 | NA | 14 | TRBV7-3 | NA | CASSLSPQSAKQFF | TGTGCCAGCAGCTTATCCCCTCAATCTGCTAAGCAGTTCTTC
TRBJ2-1 | NA | 15 | TRBV28 | once | CASSFGVARYNEQFF | TGTGCCAGCAGTTTCGGGGTCGCCCGCTACAATGAGCAGTTCTTC
TRBJ2-3 | TRBD2 | 17 | TRBV9 | once | CASSASSQRESTDTQYF | TGTGCCAGCAGCGCCAGCTCCCAGCGGGAGAGCACAGATACGCAGTATTTT
TRBJ2-5 | NA | 11 | TRBV6-6 | NA | CASSLQETQYF | TGTGCCAGCAGTCTCCAAGAGACCCAGTACTTC
TRBJ1-2 | NA | 13 | TRBV7-9 | NA | CASSPDSSYGYTF | TGTGCCAGCAGCCCGGACAGCTCTTATGGCTACACCTTC
TRBJ1-3 | NA | 13 | TRBV5-4 | NA | CASSTRGGNTIYF | TGTGCCAGCAGCACTAGGGGGGGAAACACCATATATTTT
TRBJ2-5 | TRBD1 | 14 | TRBV7-9 | NA | CASSFQGVYETQYF | TGTGCCAGCAGCTTTCAGGGGGTTTATGAGACCCAGTACTTC
TRBJ2-2 | NA | 14 | TRBV7-8 | NA | CASSLRADTGELFF | TGTGCCAGCAGCTTACGCGCGGACACCGGGGAGCTGTTTTTT
TRBJ2-7 | TRBD2 | 17 | TRBV27 | few | CASSPLDGSGRVNEQYF | TGTGCCAGCAGCCCTCTCGACGGAAGCGGGAGAGTCAACGAGCAGTACTTC
TRBJ2-3 | TRBD2 | 15 | TRBV4-2 | NA | CASSQEGTSSDTQYF | TGTGCCAGCAGCCAAGAGGGGACTAGTTCAGATACGCAGTATTTT